This is a list of T cell receptor beta chains from one sample in a study of cytomegalovirus exposure and HLA in healthy donors. Assay: immunoSEQ multiplex PCR; the TCRdb copy retains only in-frame clones and omits some. In the table there are around 52,000 clones, over 90% of which are singletons. The source material was PBMCs. All receptors derive from a woman in her late teens or twenties in good health and CMV-seronegative. CDR3s include the opening cysteine and the closing phenylalanine or tryptophan. D genes are given only for firm matches.

V	J	D	DNA	CDR3
TRBV7-2	TRBJ1-2	TRBD1	TGTGCCAGCAGCTTGGCCCCCGGGACAGCACATGGCTACACCTTC	CASSLAPGTAHGYTF
TRBV27	TRBJ2-7	NA	TGTGCCAGCAGTTTATCATCCCGGACAGTATCCTACGAGCAGTACTTC	CASSLSSRTVSYEQYF
TRBV9	TRBJ2-2	NA	TGTGCCAGCAGCCCTCAACCCGACCTAGACACCGGGGAGCTGTTTTTT	CASSPQPDLDTGELFF
TRBV5-4	TRBJ2-1	NA	TGTGCCAGCAGACCGAGAGGCGACAGCTCCTACAATGAGCAGTTCTTC	CASRPRGDSSYNEQFF
TRBV6-5	TRBJ1-5	NA	TGTGCCAGCAGCGTCGACAGGACCAGCAATCAGCCCCAGCATTTT	CASSVDRTSNQPQHF
TRBV15	TRBJ2-7	NA	TGTGCCACCAGCAGCGGACCCAGCGGAGCAGGAGCCTACGAGCAGTACTTC	CATSSGPSGAGAYEQYF
TRBV25-1	TRBJ2-5	NA	TGTGCCAGCAGTGAATATGGCGGTGTAAGGGGAGAGACCCAGTACTTC	CASSEYGGVRGETQYF
TRBV2	TRBJ1-2	TRBD1	TGTGCCAGCAGTGGACAGGGCTTCAACTATGGCTACACCTTC	CASSGQGFNYGYTF
TRBV7-9	TRBJ1-2	TRBD1	TGTGCCAGCACCCGGGGGTCGACAGGGCTCTATGGCTACACCTTC	CASTRGSTGLYGYTF
TRBV19	TRBJ1-2	NA	TGTGCCAGTAGTATCGGGCAGGGAACGCACTATGGCTACACCTTC	CASSIGQGTHYGYTF